This T cell receptor beta chain is drawn from a study of T cells after yellow fever vaccination. Findings of the study overall: Most primary-vaccination clones recurred post-booster (roughly 96% CD4, just over 85% CD8). Memory subsets that were sorted on day 0 lacked detectable signal for almost all vaccine-responding clonotypes. Overall, a small share of clonotypes was seen in both CD4 and CD8 compartments.

TCRdb re-called the 5' RACE reads through MiXCR, storing one row per CDR3 protein. The sample gives about 58,000 distinct CDR3 sequences, approximately 6.1% of which show up once; about 28% is in the top ten. Deletions cut 5 bases from V and 5 bases from J, with 3 bases between. Germline V gene sequence: CDR1 KGHDR, CDR2 SFDVKD. The CDR3 runs to 11 residues. The TCR was taken from a man in his late teens or twenties who received the YFV17D yellow fever vaccine. Here the sequenced sample was PBMCs, either bulk or a sorted T-cell subset (CD4+, CD8+, memory, or dextramer-sorted; not recorded which), taken on the day of the yellow fever booster vaccination. The chain employs TRBV24-1 and TRBJ2-1, with D unclear. Here the CDR3 DNA reads TGTGCCACCAGTGTTAACAATGAGCAGTTCTTC. Residues: CATSVNNEQFF.